Listed here are 30 T cell receptor beta chains from one sample, sequenced in a study of naive and memory T cell subsets. The SP2 primer and nested alpha and beta constant region primers amplified ligated cDNA in four rounds. Via MiXCR, TCRdb re-called the 5' RACE reads, giving one row per CDR3 protein. The sample yields roughly 62,000 distinct CDR3 sequences, 7% to 8.5% seen once. An oligonucleotide containing a UMI was ligated to the 3' end of TCR cDNA. The receptor source for this set is a male donor in good health.

In its sample, this clonotype was seen a few times. The J gene is TRBJ2-5, the V gene TRBV28; weak D call: TRBD1 (5 bases). V dropped 6 bases and J dropped 9 bases, with 14 bases sitting between them. Germline loops: CDR1 MDHEN, CDR2 SYDVKM. The CDR3 is 12 residues long. As DNA, the CDR3 is TGTGCCAGCAGACCGGTGAAAGGGGCCCAGTACTTC. Its translation: CASRPVKGAQYF.

This clonotype was observed at least ten times. J is TRBJ2-1 and V is TRBV20-1, with D hard to call. Germline V gives CDR1 DFQATT, CDR2 SNEGSKA (reference sequence). This CDR3 region has 14 residues. Between the trimmed V and J ends, which lost 3 bases and 9 bases, there was a span of 18 bases. CDR3 in DNA: TGCAGTGCTAGTACCCCGTCCCGAAATAGTGAGCAGTTCTTC. Residues: CSASTPSRNSEQFF.

The chain recombines TRBV4-2 with TRBJ2-7; 10 nucleotides align to TRBD2. The CDR3 consists of 15 residues. Per the germline V gene, CDR1 is LGHNA and CDR2 is YNFKEQ. V lost 0 bases to trimming and J lost 2 bases; unmatched junction nucleotides: 1. CDR3 sequence: CASSQDSGGTYEQYF. In DNA, the CDR3 is TGTGCCAGCAGCCAAGATAGCGGGGGGACCTACGAGCAGTACTTC.

This clonotype was seen more than once but under ten times. The chain couples TRBV7-9 to TRBJ2-6, with 12 bases lining up with TRBD2. The V gene end was trimmed by 4 bases and the J gene end by 0 bases; junction bases not matched to a gene: 1. Germline assignment: CDR1 SEHNR and CDR2 FQNEAQ (reference sequence). The CDR3 is 17 amino acids. Here the CDR3 reads CASSSGLAGSGANVLTF. The CDR3 region has the DNA TGTGCCAGCAGCTCGGGACTAGCGGGCTCTGGGGCCAACGTCCTGACTTTC.

This clonotype was observed at least ten times. The gene calls are TRBV29-1 and TRBJ1-1; D perhaps matches TRBD1 (6 bases). Germline-derived CDR1 and CDR2 are SQVTM and ANQGSEA. V gave up 5 bases and J gave up 6 bases, with 13 bases separating them. This CDR3 is built from 12 residues. CDR3 protein: CSVQQGAPEAFF. The CDR3 DNA reads as TGCAGCGTTCAACAGGGTGCCCCTGAAGCTTTCTTT. Full variable domain (missing parts from reference TRBV29-1 and TRBJ1-1): SAVISQKPSRDICQRGTSLTIQCQVDSQVTMMFWYRQQPGQSLTLIATANQGSEATYESGFVIDKFPISRPNLTFSTLTVSNMSPEDSSIYLCSVQQGAPEAFFGQGTRLTVV.

This clonotype has at least ten counts. J is TRBJ1-4 and V is TRBV7-9; no clear D gene. Trimming pared 5 bases from V and 8 bases from J, leaving 18 bases between. The CDR3 has 15 residues. The germline V gene has CDR1 SEHNR and CDR2 FQNEAQ (reference sequence). The CDR3 nucleotides read TGTGCCAGCAGCCTGCAGCGGGCGCTTGGGGAAAAACTGTTTTTT. Protein sequence: CASSLQRALGEKLFF.

This clonotype was observed a handful of times. The chain couples TRBV20-1 to TRBJ2-7; 9 nucleotides agree with TRBD2. CDR3 length: 16 amino acids. Trimming removed 1 base from V and 2 bases from J; junction bases left unmatched: 9. CDR1 and CDR2 from the germline V gene are DFQATT and SNEGSKA (reference sequence). Written as DNA, the CDR3 is TGCAGTGCTAGAGGGGCCCATAGCGGGAGAACCTACGAGCAGTACTTC. It translates to CSARGAHSGRTYEQYF.

V gene TRBV14 combines with J gene TRBJ2-7, with 8 bases lining up with TRBD2. The CDR3 totals 13 residues. J was trimmed by 9 bases and V by 4 bases; bases with no gene match: 8. From germline, CDR1 is SGHDN and CDR2 FVKESK. The CDR3 reads CASSPGTRLGQYF. The CDR3 coding sequence is TGTGCCAGCAGCCCCGGGACTAGATTGGGGCAGTACTTC.

This clonotype was detected many times. This chain links TRBV2 with TRBJ2-7; a possible D gene is TRBD2 (5 bases). V was trimmed by 3 bases and J by 2 bases, leaving 11 bases between them. Germline lookup yields CDR1 SNHLY and CDR2 FYNNEI. This CDR3 comprises 14 residues. CDR3 amino acids: CASSDILVPYEQYF. CDR3 DNA sequence: TGTGCCAGCAGTGATATACTAGTCCCCTACGAGCAGTACTTC.

At least ten counts were recorded for this clonotype. The chain recombines TRBV20-1 with TRBJ1-2, with 12 bases fitting TRBD1. The CDR3 is 14 amino acids. From germline, CDR1 is DFQATT and CDR2 SNEGSKA (reference sequence). Trimming took 3 bases from V and 8 from J; bases not matched to a gene: 7. The CDR3 DNA is TGCAGTGCTAGGGGGGGACAGGGGGCACGCGGCTACACCTTC. Translation gives CSARGGQGARGYTF.

This clonotype was counted ten times or more. The V call is TRBV12-3 or TRBV12-4, the J call TRBJ1-5, with D unclear. CDR3 size: 12 residues. Trimming removed 2 bases from V and 4 bases from J, with 3 bases in between. The CDR3 DNA reads TGTGCCAGCAGTTTACCTAATCAGCCCCAGCATTTT. It translates to CASSLPNQPQHF.

This rearrangement joins TRBV6-2 or TRBV6-3 to TRBJ1-1; the match to TRBD1 covers 10 bases. The CDR3 spans 18 residues. The V segment lost 4 bases and the J segment 7 bases; nucleotides outside the gene matches: 18. Germline loops: CDR1 MNHEY, CDR2 SVGEGT. The CDR3, as DNA: TGTGCCAGCAGTTTTACGACAGGGATCAGGGACAGGGGCGTTGAAGCTTTCTTT. This translates into CASSFTTGIRDRGVEAFF.

This clonotype was recorded a few times. CDR3 residues: CASSFYTDTQYF. CDR3 DNA sequence: TGTGCCAGCAGCTTCTACACAGATACGCAGTATTTT. V and J are TRBV7-2 and TRBJ2-3, with D unresolved. Germline-derived CDR1 and CDR2 are SGHTA and FQGNSA. V was shortened by 3 bases and J by 2 bases, with 3 bases between the two germline ends. The CDR3 spans 12 residues.

The chain uses TRBV10-1 and TRBJ2-4, with D perhaps assigned TRBD1 or TRBD2 (5 bases each). Germline lookup yields CDR1 WNHNN and CDR2 SYGVQD (reference sequence). V shed 6 bases and J shed 8 bases, with 17 bases lying between them. The CDR3 runs 14 residues. DNA for the CDR3: TGCGCCAGCAGCCACCCCGGGACGTCGGACATTCAGTACTTC. Protein: CASSHPGTSDIQYF.

This clonotype was seen many times. The chain uses TRBV7-2 and TRBJ2-2; D is uncertain. V was cut by 0 bases and J by 6 bases, with 8 bases left in between. Per the germline V gene, CDR1 is SGHTA and CDR2 is FQGNSA. CDR3 length equals 14 residues. CDR3 residues: CASSLAPSSGELFF. CDR3 nucleotides: TGTGCCAGCAGCTTAGCGCCAAGTTCCGGGGAGCTGTTTTTT.

This clonotype has just a few counts. J is TRBJ2-5 and V is TRBV7-9, with 7 bases aligning to TRBD1. The germline V gene has CDR1 SEHNR and CDR2 FQNEAQ (reference sequence). The CDR3 is made up of 13 amino acids. Trimming took 4 bases from V and 4 from J; bases not matched to a gene: 3. The DNA of the CDR3 is TGTGCCAGCAGCTCAAACAGGGGAGAGACCCAGTACTTC. As protein: CASSSNRGETQYF. The whole variable domain, filled in from reference TRBV7-9 and TRBJ2-5, reads DTGVSQNPRHKITKRGQNVTFRCDPISEHNRLYWYRQTLGQGPEFLTYFQNEAQLEKSRLLSDRFSAERPKGSFSTLEIQRTEQGDSAMYLCASSSNRGETQYFGPGTRLLVL.

This clonotype was seen at least ten times. CDR3 residues: CASRQGADTQYF. The CDR3 DNA reads TGCGCCAGCCGACAGGGGGCAGATACGCAGTATTTT. The rearrangement joins TRBV5-1 to TRBJ2-3; 9 bases map to TRBD1. The CDR3 spans 12 residues. Germline V CDR1 and CDR2: SGHRS, YFSETQ. Unmatched junction bases numbered 1, after V lost 7 bases and J lost 4 bases.

This clonotype appeared many times. The CDR3 nucleotides are TGCGCCAGCAGCTTGGATCCAGGGGGGAACAATGAGCAGTTCTTC. This translates into CASSLDPGGNNEQFF. The chain has TRBV5-1 and TRBJ2-1, with D perhaps matching TRBD1 (7 bases). V was pared by 0 bases and J by 5 bases, with 12 bases between. This CDR3 contains 15 residues. Looked up from germline, CDR1 is SGHRS and CDR2 is YFSETQ.

This clonotype was counted a few times. J is TRBJ2-1 and V is TRBV13; D is unclear. This CDR3 comprises 16 residues. Trimming cost V 5 bases and J 7 bases, with 21 bases left between them. Germline loops: CDR1 PRHDT, CDR2 FYEKMQ (reference sequence). The CDR3: CASSPPGTVEANEQFF. The DNA for the CDR3 is TGTGCCAGCAGCCCACCCGGTACGGTAGAGGCGAATGAGCAGTTCTTC.

This clonotype has at least ten counts. The chain has TRBV3-1 and TRBJ1-5; 8 nucleotides match TRBD1. The CDR3 is made up of 15 amino acids. Germline CDR1 LGHDT, CDR2 YNNKEL (reference sequence). J was trimmed by 4 bases and V by 4 bases; bases with no gene match: 6. The CDR3 spells CASSRDRGGNQPQHF. The CDR3 DNA reads as TGTGCCAGCAGCCGCGACAGGGGAGGGAATCAGCCCCAGCATTTT. The full variable domain, rest sourced from reference TRBV3-1 and TRBJ1-5, is DTAVSQTPKYLVTQMGNDKSIKCEQNLGHDTMYWYKQDSKKFLKIMFSYNNKELIINETVPNRFSPKSPDKAHLNLHINSLELGDSAVYFCASSRDRGGNQPQHFGDGTRLSIL.

This clonotype came up many times. The chain links TRBV11-2 to TRBJ2-4; 11 bases match TRBD2. Germline-derived CDR1 and CDR2 are SGHAT and FQNNGV. J gave up 0 bases and V 3 bases, and 10 bases lay outside the gene matches. This CDR3 is built from 19 residues. CDR3 bases: TGTGCCAGCAGCTTCAATCCCCTAGCGGGAGGACTAGCCAAAAACATTCAGTACTTC. Amino acid sequence: CASSFNPLAGGLAKNIQYF.

This clonotype was seen more than once but under ten times. The rearrangement links TRBV11-2 to TRBJ2-7; D is perhaps TRBD2 (6 bases). This CDR3 spans 13 amino acids. Trimming removed 4 bases from V and 1 base from J, with 8 bases in between. Germline lookup yields CDR1 SGHAT and CDR2 FQNNGV. The CDR3 DNA is TGTGCCAGCAGCTCGGGACTTTCCTACGAGCAGTACTTC. Its protein product is CASSSGLSYEQYF.

This clonotype was detected many times. The gene calls are TRBV5-5 and TRBJ2-1; 11 bases agree with TRBD2. CDR3 length equals 16 residues. The ends lost 4 bases at V and 3 bases at J; junction bases unmatched: 6. CDR1 and CDR2 from the germline V gene are SGHKS and YYEKEE (reference sequence). CDR3: CASSTSGTSGYNEQFF. The CDR3, as DNA: TGTGCCAGCAGCACCTCCGGGACTAGCGGCTACAATGAGCAGTTCTTC.

This clonotype was seen only a few times. CDR3: CASRGGDGGEQYF. The DNA of the CDR3 is TGCGCCAGCAGAGGTGGGGACGGGGGCGAGCAGTACTTC. This chain connects TRBV5-1 to TRBJ2-7; D is possibly TRBD2 (6 bases). The length of the CDR3 is 13 residues. Trimming cost V 5 bases and J 6 bases, with 15 bases left between them. From germline, CDR1 is SGHRS and CDR2 YFSETQ.

This clonotype was recorded many times. V gene TRBV7-6 combines with J gene TRBJ2-5; D not resolved. The germline V gene has CDR1 SGHVS and CDR2 FNYEAQ. The CDR3 loop spans 16 amino acids. Trimming cost V 0 bases and J 2 bases, with 13 bases left between them. The CDR3 protein is CASSLAPQELQETQYF. CDR3 nucleotide sequence: TGTGCCAGCAGCTTAGCCCCCCAGGAATTACAAGAGACCCAGTACTTC. The entire variable domain, with the rest obtained from reference TRBV7-6 and TRBJ2-5, is as follows: GAGVSQSPRYKVTKRGQDVALRCDPISGHVSLYWYRQALGQGPEFLTYFNYEAQQDKSGLPNDRFSAERPEGSISTLTIQRTEQRDSAMYRCASSLAPQELQETQYFGPGTRLLVL.

This clonotype has a handful of counts. The chain is built from TRBV20-1 and TRBJ2-3, with TRBD2 as a possible D gene (5 bases). The CDR3 contains 13 residues. Germline CDR1 reads DFQATT; CDR2 reads SNEGSKA (reference sequence). V was cut by 1 base and J by 1 base, with 6 bases left in between. The CDR3, as DNA: TGCAGTGCTAGAGCAGCGGGCACAGATACGCAGTATTTT. It encodes CSARAAGTDTQYF.

This clonotype has more than one count but fewer than ten. The chain recombines TRBV19 with TRBJ2-5, with 10 positions matching TRBD2. The CDR3 has 16 residues. Germline assignment: CDR1 LNHDA and CDR2 SQIVND (reference sequence). Trimming removed 3 bases from V and 0 bases from J; junction bases left unmatched: 4. CDR3 nucleotides: TGTGCCAGTAGTATCAGAAGCGGGAGGGACCAAGAGACCCAGTACTTC. Residues: CASSIRSGRDQETQYF.

This clonotype occurred a few times. This chain uses TRBV19 with TRBJ1-5, with TRBD1 matching over 10 bases. Per germline, CDR1 LNHDA and CDR2 SQIVND (reference sequence). The CDR3 spans 16 residues. Trimming removed 5 bases from V and 5 bases from J; junction bases left unmatched: 9. The DNA of the CDR3 is TGTGCCAGTAGTGGCCCCGGGACAGGGGTGGATCAGCCCCAGCATTTT. Amino acid sequence: CASSGPGTGVDQPQHF.

This chain links TRBV25-1 with TRBJ2-1, with 11 bases matching TRBD2. The CDR3 is made up of 16 amino acids. Germline values: CDR1 MGHDK, CDR2 SYGVNS. V lost 2 bases to trimming and J lost 5 bases; unmatched junction nucleotides: 5. The CDR3 loop reads CASSERSGRVNNEQFF. For the CDR3, the DNA is TGTGCCAGCAGTGAACGTAGCGGGAGGGTTAACAATGAGCAGTTCTTC. Combining the CDR3 with reference TRBV25-1 and TRBJ2-1 gives the whole variable domain EADIYQTPRYLVIGTGKKITLECSQTMGHDKMYWYQQDPGMELHLIHYSYGVNSTEKGDLSSESTVSRIRTEHFPLTLESARPSHTSQYLCASSERSGRVNNEQFFGPGTRLTVL.

The chain links TRBV12-3 or TRBV12-4 to TRBJ2-6; D perhaps matches TRBD2 (6 bases). The CDR3 consists of 17 residues. Trimming took 7 bases from V and 3 from J, leaving 19 bases between them. In DNA, the CDR3 is TGTGCCAGCAATCCGGGACTGTCGAAGGTTGGGGCCAACGTCCTGACTTTC. Residues: CASNPGLSKVGANVLTF.